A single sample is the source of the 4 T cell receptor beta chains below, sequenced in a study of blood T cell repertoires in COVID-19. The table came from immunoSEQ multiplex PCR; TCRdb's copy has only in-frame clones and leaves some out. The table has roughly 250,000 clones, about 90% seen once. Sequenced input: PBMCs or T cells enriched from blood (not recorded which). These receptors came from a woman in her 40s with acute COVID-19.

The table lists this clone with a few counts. CDR3 bases: TGTGCCAGCTCACCATTTGGAGGGGCGGACACTGAAGCTTTCTTT. Translated: CASSPFGGADTEAFF. The genes are TRBV18 and TRBJ1-1; tentatively, D is TRBD1 (5 bases). The CDR3 is 15 amino acids. The V gene lost 2 bases and the J gene lost 3 bases, with 13 bases spanning the gap. The germline gives CDR1 KGHSH, CDR2 LQKENI.

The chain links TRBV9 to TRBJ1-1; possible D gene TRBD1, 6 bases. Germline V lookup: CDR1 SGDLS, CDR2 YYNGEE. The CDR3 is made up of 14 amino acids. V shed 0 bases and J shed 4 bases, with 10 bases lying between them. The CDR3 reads CASSVGADSTEAFF. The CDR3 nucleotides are TGTGCCAGCAGCGTAGGGGCGGACAGCACTGAAGCTTTCTTT.

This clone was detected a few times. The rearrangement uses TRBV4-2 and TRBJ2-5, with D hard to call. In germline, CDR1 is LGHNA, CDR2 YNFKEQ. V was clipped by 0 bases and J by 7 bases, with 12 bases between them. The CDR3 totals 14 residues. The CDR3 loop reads CASSQDLGPGTQYF. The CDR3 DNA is TGTGCCAGCAGCCAAGATTTGGGTCCGGGGACCCAGTACTTC.

As DNA, the CDR3 is TGTGCCAGCAGCTTAGGGGACAGGCGGAACACTGAAGCTTTCTTT. It codes for CASSLGDRRNTEAFF. J is TRBJ1-1 and V is TRBV7-9, with TRBD1 matching 8 bases. V trimming: 1 base; J trimming: 1 base; junction bases outside the gene matches: 2. The CDR3 is 15 amino acids. Germline V CDR1 and CDR2: SEHNR, FQNEAQ (reference sequence).